This TCR beta chain was recovered during a study of response to subunit inactivated influenza vaccine. Only a few counts were recorded for this clonotype. TCRdb itself ran the RT-PCR reads through MiXCR, one entry per CDR3 protein. In the table there are 540,000 or so distinct CDR3 sequences, 10% to 15% of which are singletons. From germline, CDR1 is SGHRS and CDR2 YFSETQ. The CDR3 is made up of 14 amino acids. J gave up 7 bases and V 4 bases, and 10 bases lay outside the gene matches. This chain joins TRBV5-1 and TRBJ2-5; 7 bases line up with TRBD2. Sample: PBMCs from blood, taken roughly 47 days after vaccination. The clonotype was recovered from a man in his forties or fifties who received an inactivated influenza vaccine. Here the CDR3 reads CASSEGTIRGTQYF. CDR3 nucleotides: TGCGCCAGCAGCGAAGGGACTATCCGAGGGACCCAGTACTTC.